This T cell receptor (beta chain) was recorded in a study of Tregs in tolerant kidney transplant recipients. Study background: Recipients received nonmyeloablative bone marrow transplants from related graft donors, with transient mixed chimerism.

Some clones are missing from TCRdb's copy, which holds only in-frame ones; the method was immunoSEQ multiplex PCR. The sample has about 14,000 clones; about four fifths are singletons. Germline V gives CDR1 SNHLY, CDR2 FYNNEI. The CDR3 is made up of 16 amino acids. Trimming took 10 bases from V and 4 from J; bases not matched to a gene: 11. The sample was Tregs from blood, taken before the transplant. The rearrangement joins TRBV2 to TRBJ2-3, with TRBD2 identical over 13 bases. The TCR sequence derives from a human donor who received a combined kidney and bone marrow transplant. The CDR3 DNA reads TGTGCCACAGAGAGACTAGCGGGGGGCAGGGCAGATACGCAGTATTTT. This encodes CATERLAGGRADTQYF.